The entry below describes one TCR beta chain. It may be a read error: a sequence one base away is much more abundant. Using a CD8+CD4-CCR7+CD45RA+ phenotype, naive CD8 T cells were sorted. TCRdb passed the PCR reads through MiXCR, listing each CDR3 protein once. The data contain about half a million distinct CDR3 sequences, around 23% of them singletons. CDR3 size: 15 residues. Germline CDR1 reads MGHRA; CDR2 reads YSYEKL. These data are taken from a study of molecular identifiers for immune sequencing clone quantification. The source is a human donor in good health. Some libraries in this study had Jurkat cell RNA spiked in. The chain carries TRBV4-1 and TRBJ1-2; D ambiguous. The sequenced sample was naive CD8+ T cells from blood, with Jurkat cell RNA spiked in. As for subset: FACS-sorted CD8+CD4-CCR7+CD45RA+ naive T cells. CDR3: CASNQVQTFIYGYTF. CDR3 sequence (DNA): TGCGCCAGCAACCAAGTACAGACTTTTATCTATGGCTACACCTTC.